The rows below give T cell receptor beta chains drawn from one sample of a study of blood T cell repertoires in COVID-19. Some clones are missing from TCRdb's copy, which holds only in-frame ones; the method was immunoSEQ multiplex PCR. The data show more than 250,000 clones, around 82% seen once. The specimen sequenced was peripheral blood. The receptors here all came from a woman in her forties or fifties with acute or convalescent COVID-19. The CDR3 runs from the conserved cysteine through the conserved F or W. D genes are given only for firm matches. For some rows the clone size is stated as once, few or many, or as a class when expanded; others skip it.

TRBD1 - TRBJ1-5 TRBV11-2 CASSLKRDRANQPQHF TGTGCCAGCAGCTTAAAGCGTGACAGGGCCAATCAGCCCCAGCATTTT
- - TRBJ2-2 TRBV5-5 CASSLGPPGGVGTNTGELFF TGTGCCAGCAGCTTGGGCCCCCCCGGGGGAGTTGGAACGAACACCGGGGAGCTGTTTTTT
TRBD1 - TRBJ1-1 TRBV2 CASSLQGASTEAFF TGTGCCAGCAGTCTACAGGGGGCAAGCACTGAAGCTTTCTTT
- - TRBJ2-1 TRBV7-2 CASSLGGLTRNEQFF TGTGCCAGCAGCTTAGGGGGACTCACCCGAAATGAGCAGTTCTTC
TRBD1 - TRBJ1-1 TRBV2 CASSRDRAMGNTEAFF TGTGCCAGCAGCCGGGACAGGGCAATGGGGAACACTGAAGCTTTCTTT
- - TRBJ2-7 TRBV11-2 CASSFTGKNYEQYF TGTGCCAGCAGCTTCACAGGGAAGAACTACGAGCAGTACTTC
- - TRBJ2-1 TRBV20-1 CSARGTQGQFF TGCAGTGCTAGAGGTACTCAGGGGCAGTTCTTC
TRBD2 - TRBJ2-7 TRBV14 CASSPRLAGEQYF TGTGCCAGCAGCCCCCGACTAGCGGGCGAGCAGTACTTC
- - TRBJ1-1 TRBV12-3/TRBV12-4 CASSRDYGTEAFF TGTGCCAGCAGCAGGGATTATGGCACTGAAGCTTTCTTT
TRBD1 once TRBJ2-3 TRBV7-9 CASSPRGPDTQYF TGTGCCAGCAGCCCCAGGGGGCCAGATACGCAGTATTTT
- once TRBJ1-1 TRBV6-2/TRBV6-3 CASSYGNPGGRPGFDEAFF TGTGCCAGCAGTTACGGGAACCCCGGAGGGCGCCCTGGGTTTGATGAAGCTTTCTTT
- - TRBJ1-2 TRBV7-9 CASSLEYRDYGYTF TGTGCCAGCAGCTTAGAATACAGGGATTATGGCTACACCTTC
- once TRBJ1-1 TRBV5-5 CASSLAPGTEAFF TGTGCCAGCAGCTTGGCCCCCGGCACTGAAGCTTTCTTT
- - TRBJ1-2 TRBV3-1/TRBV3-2 CASSQGVDTLYGYTF TGTGCCAGCAGCCAAGGGGTGGACACTCTCTATGGCTACACCTTC
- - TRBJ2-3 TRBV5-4 CASSLKPGKGTDTQYF TGTGCCAGCAGCTTGAAGCCCGGGAAGGGAACAGATACGCAGTATTTT
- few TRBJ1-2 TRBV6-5 CASSYFPGVVNYGYTF TGTGCCAGCAGTTACTTCCCAGGGGTAGTTAACTATGGCTACACCTTC
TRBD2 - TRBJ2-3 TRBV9 CASSGERGSTDTQYF TGTGCCAGCAGCGGGGAGCGGGGGAGCACAGATACGCAGTATTTT
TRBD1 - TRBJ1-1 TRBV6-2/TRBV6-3 CASSPRIRQGGTEAFF TGTGCCAGCAGTCCCCGTATTCGACAGGGTGGCACTGAAGCTTTCTTT
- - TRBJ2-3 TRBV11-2 CASSPKGVSDTQYF TGTGCCAGCAGCCCGAAGGGGGTCTCAGATACGCAGTATTTT
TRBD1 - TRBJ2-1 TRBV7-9 CASSSRQGNVNEQFF TGTGCCAGCAGCTCCAGACAGGGTAACGTCAATGAGCAGTTCTTC
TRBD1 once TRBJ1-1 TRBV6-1 CASSEDWTGVVAFF TGTGCCAGCAGTGAAGACTGGACAGGGGTGGTAGCTTTCTTT
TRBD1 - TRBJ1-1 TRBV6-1 CASSEAHRGRLYWDTEAFF TGTGCCAGCAGTGAAGCGCACAGGGGGCGCCTTTATTGGGACACTGAAGCTTTCTTT
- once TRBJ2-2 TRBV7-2 CASSPTTGELFF TGTGCCAGCAGCCCGACTACCGGGGAGCTGTTTTTT
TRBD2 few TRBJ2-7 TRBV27 CASSLGSLAGGGGEQYF TGTGCCAGCAGTTTAGGATCGCTAGCGGGAGGTGGCGGCGAGCAGTACTTC
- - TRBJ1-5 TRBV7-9 CASSLAPNQPQHF TGTGCCAGCAGCTTAGCCCCTAATCAGCCCCAGCATTTT